The source of this T cell receptor (beta chain) is a study of blood T cell repertoires in COVID-19. Study-wide context: Samples taken during acute and convalescent COVID-19 were collected in the United States, Italy and Spain. Sample material is recorded as cDNA or gDNA derived from T cells, B-cell-depleted T cells, or PBMCs.

This clone was observed a few times. The length of the CDR3 is 19 residues. Per germline, CDR1 SNHLY and CDR2 FYNNEI. With V trimmed by 2 bases and J by 0 bases, 12 bases remained unmatched. Authors' analysis steps: Reference gene primer amplification gave estimated nucleated cell counts. Assay: immunoSEQ multiplex PCR; the TCRdb copy retains only in-frame clones and omits some. For V, J and clone size, that table is used; D and trimming come from the DNA. The sample contains 150,000 to 200,000 clones, roughly 87% of which appear only once. Sequenced: peripheral blood. The TCR originated in a man between 18 and 29 years old who had recovered from COVID-19. The chain couples TRBV2 to TRBJ2-4, with 8 nucleotides matching TRBD1. In DNA, the CDR3 is TGTGCCAGCAGTGAAATGGGGACAGGTCTCCTTCTAGCCAAAAACATTCAGTACTTC. It codes for CASSEMGTGLLLAKNIQYF. Variable domain in full (rest from reference TRBV2 and TRBJ2-4): EPEVTQTPSHQVTQMGQEVILRCVPISNHLYFYWYRQILGQKVEFLVSFYNNEISEKSEIFDDQFSVERPDGSNFTLKIRSTKLEDSAMYFCASSEMGTGLLLAKNIQYFGAGTRLSVL.